A single sample gave rise to the 20 T cell receptor beta chains below, sequenced in a study of cytomegalovirus exposure and HLA in healthy donors. With 60 Vbeta and 13 Jbeta primers, the PCR was carried out. Clones were read by immunoSEQ multiplex PCR, and TCRdb kept only the in-frame ones, dropping some. The sample yields just under 95,000 clones, around 85% seen once. The sample taken for sequencing was PBMCs. These receptors originate from a girl under 10 years old in good health and CMV-seropositive.

The count of this clone is one. V and J are TRBV5-6 and TRBJ2-3; the D is unclear. Germline assignment: CDR1 SGHDT and CDR2 YYEEEE. V was trimmed by 4 bases and J by 0 bases, leaving 12 bases between them. The CDR3 has 15 residues. The CDR3 DNA reads as TGTGCCAGCAGCATCCTGCAAACTAGCACAGATACGCAGTATTTT. This gives the protein CASSILQTSTDTQYF.

This rearrangement joins TRBV6-6 to TRBJ1-2; 8 nucleotides match TRBD1. Germline-derived CDR1 and CDR2 are MNHNY and SVGAGI (reference sequence). The CDR3 is made up of 16 amino acids. V lost 2 bases, J lost 5 bases, and 10 bases stayed unmatched. The CDR3 nucleotides are TGTGCCAGCAGTTACCCCGTGGGACAGGCCCTTTATGGCTACACCTTC. As protein: CASSYPVGQALYGYTF.

This CDR3 is CASSSTWNTEAFF. The CDR3 DNA is TGTGCCAGCAGCTCAACTTGGAACACTGAAGCTTTCTTT. The V call is TRBV5-4, the J call TRBJ1-1; D not resolved. The CDR3 spans 13 residues. The V end lost 3 bases, the J end lost 1 base, and 7 bases lay between the germline ends. The V gene's germline CDR1 is SGHNT and CDR2 YYREEE (reference sequence).

J is TRBJ2-2 and V is TRBV29-1, with TRBD2 matching 9 bases. The CDR3 contains 17 residues. CDR1 is SQVTM, CDR2 ANQGSEA, per germline. V lost 5 bases and J lost 6; bases outside the gene matches: 16. CDR3 residues: CSVRSSGAQGVAGELFF. The CDR3 coding sequence is TGCAGCGTTCGTTCTAGCGGGGCCCAGGGGGTGGCCGGGGAGCTGTTTTTT.

The rearrangement links TRBV5-1 to TRBJ2-3, with TRBD2 as a possible D gene (6 bases). The germline V gene has CDR1 SGHRS and CDR2 YFSETQ. The CDR3 extends over 12 amino acids. Trimming took 3 bases from V and 6 from J, leaving 8 bases between them. CDR3 sequence: CASSYLADTQYF. The DNA of the CDR3 is TGCGCCAGCAGCTATCTAGCGGATACGCAGTATTTT.

A word on this clone: At the DNA level, this CDR3 is encoded by other sequences in the same sample as well. The chain has TRBV18 and TRBJ2-2; D not certain. The germline V and J ends were trimmed by 6 bases and 1 base, with 12 bases remaining between them. Germline V lookup: CDR1 KGHSH, CDR2 LQKENI. The CDR3 has 15 amino acids. CDR3 sequence: CASSPRLQNTGELFF. The CDR3 DNA reads TGTGCCAGCTCTCCCCGACTCCAGAACACCGGGGAGCTGTTTTTT.

This clone was seen more than once but under ten times. The chain couples TRBV6-5 to TRBJ2-1, with 7 bases identical to TRBD2. CDR1 MNHEY and CDR2 SVGAGI come from the germline V gene. J lost 8 bases, V lost 8 bases, and 12 bases had no gene match. This CDR3 comprises 14 residues. CDR3 residues: CASSGEGLGYEQFF. CDR3 DNA: TGTGCCAGCTCCGGGGAGGGCCTTGGGTATGAGCAGTTCTTC.

The rearrangement links TRBV15 to TRBJ2-7; TRBD1 matches 9 bases. Unmatched junction bases numbered 11, after V lost 6 bases and J lost 2 bases. This CDR3 contains 16 residues. Germline V gene lookup returns CDR1 LNHNV and CDR2 YYDKDF (reference sequence). The CDR3 loop is CATSRTRDREPYEQYF. CDR3 nucleotide sequence: TGTGCCACCAGTAGAACCCGGGACAGGGAACCCTACGAGCAGTACTTC.

The rearrangement joins TRBV14 to TRBJ1-5; D perhaps matches TRBD1 (5 bases). This CDR3 is built from 14 residues. Germline loops: CDR1 SGHDN, CDR2 FVKESK. V shed 4 bases and J shed 9 bases, with 16 bases lying between them. CDR3 sequence (DNA): TGTGCCAGCAGCCCCGCCGGGGGTGGGGGGCCCCAGCATTTT. Residues: CASSPAGGGGPQHF.

This clone showed up just a few times. The chain couples TRBV28 to TRBJ1-4, with D possibly being TRBD1 (5 bases). CDR3 length: 14 residues. CDR1 is MDHEN, CDR2 SYDVKM, per germline. V was clipped by 4 bases and J by 8 bases, with 14 bases between them. CDR3 sequence reads: CASSWEGIGEKLFF. The CDR3 DNA sequence: TGTGCCAGCAGTTGGGAGGGGATTGGCGAAAAACTGTTTTTT.

This clone was counted between two and nine times. This chain links TRBV15 with TRBJ2-5; TRBD2 aligns across 8 bases. The J segment lost 5 bases and the V segment lost 5 bases, leaving 16 bases of the junction unmatched. Germline CDR1 and CDR2: LNHNV and YYDKDF (reference sequence). The CDR3 covers 17 residues. The CDR3 loop is CATSGTGGLGLEETQYF. CDR3 nucleotide sequence: TGTGCCACCAGCGGGACTGGGGGACTAGGGTTAGAGGAGACCCAGTACTTC.

This chain links TRBV29-1 with TRBJ1-1; 10 bases fit TRBD1. This CDR3 region has 15 residues. The germline gives CDR1 SQVTM, CDR2 ANQGSEA. V dropped 2 bases and J dropped 5; count of bases not matched to a gene: 8. The DNA for the CDR3 is TGCAGCGTTGAACCTAGACAGGGGGCGAGGACTGAAGCTTTCTTT. Protein: CSVEPRQGARTEAFF.

This chain links TRBV18 with TRBJ2-5, with 9 positions matching TRBD2. After removal of 3 bases from V and 7 bases from J, the junction contained 9 bases not matched to a gene. The CDR3 is 15 residues long. Germline V gene sequence: CDR1 KGHSH, CDR2 LQKENI. The CDR3 nucleotides are TGTGCCAGCTCACCCATAGCGGGAGCGGAGGGGACCCAGTACTTC. Its translation: CASSPIAGAEGTQYF.

The genes are TRBV28 and TRBJ1-4; possible D gene TRBD1, 6 bases. V gave up 5 bases and J gave up 1 base, with 14 bases separating them. CDR3 length: 16 amino acids. Germline V gene data show CDR1 as MDHEN and CDR2 as SYDVKM. The CDR3 protein is CASSLGGLLTNEKLFF. CDR3 nucleotide sequence: TGTGCCAGCAGTCTAGGGGGTCTTTTAACTAATGAAAAACTGTTTTTT.

The chain carries TRBV9 and TRBJ1-1; 7 nucleotides match TRBD1. Germline V gene data show CDR1 as SGDLS and CDR2 as YYNGEE. V gave up 2 bases and J gave up 5 bases; unmatched junction bases: 6. The CDR3 totals 14 residues. CDR3 in DNA: TGTGCCAGCAGCGTTAGCCCCAGGGGGACTGAAGCTTTCTTT. It encodes CASSVSPRGTEAFF.

This clone was seen more than once but under ten times. The rearrangement uses TRBV6-4 and TRBJ2-1; 7 bases fit TRBD2. Losses at the gene ends were 2 bases for V and 13 bases for J; bases not matched to a gene: 8. CDR1 and CDR2 from the germline V gene are MRHNA and SNTAGT. CDR3 length equals 13 residues. DNA of the CDR3: TGTGCCAGCAGTGACGCCCCAGCGGGGCACCAGTTCTTC. This gives the protein CASSDAPAGHQFF.

This chain uses TRBV18 with TRBJ1-1, with TRBD1 matching over 7 bases. The CDR3 runs 13 residues. Germline V CDR1 and CDR2: KGHSH, LQKENI. The V gene end was trimmed by 3 bases and the J gene end by 8 bases; junction bases not matched to a gene: 6. CDR3 amino acids: CASSPGQDREAFF. The DNA for the CDR3 is TGTGCCAGCTCACCTGGACAGGACAGGGAAGCTTTCTTT.

V and J are TRBV28 and TRBJ2-1, with D unclear. CDR3 length: 16 amino acids. The ends were cut back, 6 bases at V and 0 bases at J, with 15 bases in the middle. Germline V lookup: CDR1 MDHEN, CDR2 SYDVKM. CDR3 amino acids: CASSPWAGDSYNEQFF. The CDR3 nucleotides read TGTGCCAGCAGCCCCTGGGCAGGTGACTCCTACAATGAGCAGTTCTTC.

This rearrangement joins TRBV4-2 to TRBJ1-1; D unclear. Germline CDR1 LGHNA, CDR2 YNFKEQ. The CDR3 has 13 residues. The V end lost 2 bases, the J end lost 4 bases, and 8 bases lay between the germline ends. The CDR3 region is CASSQTGFTEAFF. The CDR3 DNA follows: TGTGCCAGCAGCCAAACGGGATTCACTGAAGCTTTCTTT.

The chain carries TRBV7-2 and TRBJ2-7, with a tentative D call TRBD2 (6 bases). The length of the CDR3 is 12 residues. Trimming took 5 bases from V and 7 from J, leaving 12 bases between them. The germline V gene encodes CDR1 SGHTA and CDR2 FQGNSA. Written as DNA, the CDR3 is TGTGCCAGCAGCCCGGTGGGGAGGGAGCAGTACTTC. It yields the protein CASSPVGREQYF.